This T cell receptor beta chain was recorded in a study of T cell repertoires in cytomegalovirus infection. Background on the study: Researchers turned to recently identified HLA-C-restricted CMV epitopes as well as well-studied HLA-B-restricted ones. Indications of both CMV infection and matching HLA type were provided by public TCR beta signatures. Study outcomes and limitations: CMV-specific TCR beta clonotypes restricted by HLA-C dominated the ex vivo response. Cumulative frequency of public TCR beta families picked out carriers of CMV plus the relevant HLA.

TCRdb used MiXCR to reprocess the reads, holding one entry per CDR3 protein. The repertoire includes roughly 860,000 distinct CDR3 sequences, approximately 32% of them detected once, and roughly 12% sits in the top ten. The sample holds a few counts of this clonotype. Its antigen is currently unknown. The input for sequencing was cultured CD8+ T cells from PBMCs, taken from culture after CMV antigen stimulation. This TCR came from a human donor in good health (CMV status not recorded). Some clones in this sample may be carry-over from other donors' samples.

The CDR3 DNA reads TGTGCCAGCAGTTACTCGAGACGATTTTTACCGGGACAGGGCAATCAGCCCCAGCATTTT. This gives the protein CASSYSRRFLPGQGNQPQHF. The chain employs TRBV6-2 or TRBV6-3 and TRBJ1-5; 8 nucleotides line up with TRBD1. Trimming at V came to 0 bases and at J to 2 bases, leaving 15 bases not matched to a gene. The CDR3 extends over 20 amino acids. Germline values: CDR1 MNHEY, CDR2 SVGEGT.